This T cell receptor (beta chain) was sequenced for a study of CXCR3-negative and CXCR3-positive naive CD8 T cells. This CDR3 is 13 amino acids long. Germline assignment: CDR1 MNHEY and CDR2 SMNVEV (reference sequence). The TRB libraries of cDNA were built by UMI-labeled 5' RACE. TCRdb re-called the 5' RACE reads; every CDR3 protein appears as one record, without DNA. This listing includes about 120,000 distinct CDR3 sequences. The TCR originated in a human donor in good health. Some clones in this sample may be carry-over from other donors' samples. The sample consisted of naive CXCR3- CD8+ T cells from blood. Sample subset: CD45RO-CCR7+CD27+CD95- naive CD8+ T cells lacking CXCR3 (TNR3-). The chain combines TRBV27 with TRBJ2-7. CDR3 region: CASSKMVAYEQYF.